This T cell receptor (beta chain) was documented in a study of technical replicates of blood from a few donors. Trimming stripped 4 bases from V and 6 bases from J, with 6 bases between. There are 11 residues in the CDR3. Germline-derived CDR1 and CDR2 are MRHNA and SNTAGT. Using immunoSEQ multiplex PCR, the repertoire was profiled, and TCRdb retains in-frame clones only, with some absent. The repertoire consists of about 14,000 clones, with 80% to 90% occurring once and the leading ten covering 9.5% to 15%. The material sequenced was PBMCs. The rearrangement joins TRBV6-4 to TRBJ1-2; D not certain. The receptor was derived from a human donor in good health. The CDR3 bases are TGTGCCAGCAGTGCAGGCAATGGCTACACCTTC. Its translation is CASSAGNGYTF.